This T cell receptor beta chain was identified in a study of T cell changes during pregnancy in multiple sclerosis. From germline, CDR1 is SGHRS and CDR2 YFSETQ. The CDR3 contains 13 residues. Trimming took 5 bases from V and 1 from J, leaving 8 bases between them. TCRdb's table, derived via immunoSEQ multiplex PCR, lists solely in-frame clones and lacks some. The sample records 35,000 or so clones, about nine tenths being singletons. The chain joins TRBV5-1 to TRBJ2-3, with D perhaps TRBD2 (6 bases). The source of this sequence is a female donor in good health, enrolled as a control in a pregnancy study. This material consisted of CD4+ T cells from peripheral blood mononuclear cells, taken after pregnancy. In DNA, the CDR3 is TGCGCCAGCAGGCCTAGCGGCACAGATACGCAGTATTTT. Translation: CASRPSGTDTQYF. Complete variable domain (other parts from reference TRBV5-1 and TRBJ2-3): KAGVTQTPRYLIKTRGQQVTLSCSPISGHRSVSWYQQTPGQGLQFLFEYFSETQRNKGNFPGRFSGRQFSNSRSEMNVSTLELGDSALYLCASRPSGTDTQYFGPGTRLTVL.